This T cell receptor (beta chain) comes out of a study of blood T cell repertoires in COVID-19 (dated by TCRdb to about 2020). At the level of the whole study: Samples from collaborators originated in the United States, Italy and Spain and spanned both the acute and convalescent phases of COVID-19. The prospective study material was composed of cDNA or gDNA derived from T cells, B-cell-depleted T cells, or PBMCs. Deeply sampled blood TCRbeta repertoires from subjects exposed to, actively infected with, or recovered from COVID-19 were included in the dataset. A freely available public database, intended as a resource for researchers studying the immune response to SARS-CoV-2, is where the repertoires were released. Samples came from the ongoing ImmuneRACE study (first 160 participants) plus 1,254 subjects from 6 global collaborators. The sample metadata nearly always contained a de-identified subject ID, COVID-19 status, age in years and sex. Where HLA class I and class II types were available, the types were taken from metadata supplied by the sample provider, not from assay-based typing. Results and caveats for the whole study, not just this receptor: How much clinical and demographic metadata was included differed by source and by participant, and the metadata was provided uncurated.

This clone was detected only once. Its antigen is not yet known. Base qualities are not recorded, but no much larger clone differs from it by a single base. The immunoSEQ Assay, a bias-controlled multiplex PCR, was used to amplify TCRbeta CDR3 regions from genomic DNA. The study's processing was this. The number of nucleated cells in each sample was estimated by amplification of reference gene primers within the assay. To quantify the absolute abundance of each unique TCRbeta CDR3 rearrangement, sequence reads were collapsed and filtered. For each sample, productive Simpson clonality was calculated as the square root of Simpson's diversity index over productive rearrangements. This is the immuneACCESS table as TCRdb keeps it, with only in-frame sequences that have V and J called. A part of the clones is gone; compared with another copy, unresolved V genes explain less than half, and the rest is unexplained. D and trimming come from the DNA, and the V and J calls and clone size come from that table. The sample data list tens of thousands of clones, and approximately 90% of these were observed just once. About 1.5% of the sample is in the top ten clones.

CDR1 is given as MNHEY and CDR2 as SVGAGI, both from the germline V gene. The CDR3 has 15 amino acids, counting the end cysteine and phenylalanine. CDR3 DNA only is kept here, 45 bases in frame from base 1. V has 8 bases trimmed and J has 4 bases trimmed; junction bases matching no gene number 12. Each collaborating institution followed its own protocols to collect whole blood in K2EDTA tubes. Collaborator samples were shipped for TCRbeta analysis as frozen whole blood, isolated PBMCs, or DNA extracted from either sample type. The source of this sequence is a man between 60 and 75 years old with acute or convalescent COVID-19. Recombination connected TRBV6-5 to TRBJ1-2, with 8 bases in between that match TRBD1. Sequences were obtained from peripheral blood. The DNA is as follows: TGTGCCAGCGCCACGCCAGGGGGCCTCCCCTATGGCTACACCTTC. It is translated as CASATPGGLPYGYTF.